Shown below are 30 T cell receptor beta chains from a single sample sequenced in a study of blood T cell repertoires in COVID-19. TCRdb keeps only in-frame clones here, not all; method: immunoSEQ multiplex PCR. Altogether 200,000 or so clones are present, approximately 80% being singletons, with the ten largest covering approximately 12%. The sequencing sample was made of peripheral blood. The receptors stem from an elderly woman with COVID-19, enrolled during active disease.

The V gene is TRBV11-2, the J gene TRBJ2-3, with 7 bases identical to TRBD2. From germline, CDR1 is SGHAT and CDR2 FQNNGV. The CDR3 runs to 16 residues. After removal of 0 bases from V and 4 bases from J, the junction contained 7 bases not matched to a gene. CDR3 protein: CASSLDPGGGADTQYF. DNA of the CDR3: TGTGCCAGCAGCTTAGATCCTGGCGGGGGTGCAGATACGCAGTATTTT.

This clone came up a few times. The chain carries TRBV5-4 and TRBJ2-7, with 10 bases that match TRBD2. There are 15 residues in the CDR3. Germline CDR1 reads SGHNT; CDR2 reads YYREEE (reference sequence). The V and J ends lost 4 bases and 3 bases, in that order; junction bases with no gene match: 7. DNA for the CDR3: TGTGCCAGCAGCCCTAGCGGGGGATCCCTCTACGAGCAGTACTTC. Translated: CASSPSGGSLYEQYF.

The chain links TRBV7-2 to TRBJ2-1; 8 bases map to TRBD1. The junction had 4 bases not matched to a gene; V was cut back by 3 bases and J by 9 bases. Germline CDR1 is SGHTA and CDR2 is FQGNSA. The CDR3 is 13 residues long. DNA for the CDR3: TGTGCCAGCAGCTTGGCAGGGGGCACTGAGCAGTTCTTC. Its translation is CASSLAGGTEQFF.

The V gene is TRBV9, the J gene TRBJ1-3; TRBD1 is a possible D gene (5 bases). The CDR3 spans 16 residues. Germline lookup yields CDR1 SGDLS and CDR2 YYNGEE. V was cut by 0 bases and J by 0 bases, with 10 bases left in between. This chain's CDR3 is CASSVVGASSGNTIYF. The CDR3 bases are TGTGCCAGCAGCGTAGTTGGGGCAAGCTCTGGAAACACCATATATTTT.

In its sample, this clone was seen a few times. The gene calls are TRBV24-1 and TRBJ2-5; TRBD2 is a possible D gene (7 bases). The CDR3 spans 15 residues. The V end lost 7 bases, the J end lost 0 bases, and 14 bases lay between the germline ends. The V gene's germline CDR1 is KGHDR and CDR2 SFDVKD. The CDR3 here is CATSVGGADQETQYF. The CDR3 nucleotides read TGTGCCACCAGCGTAGGGGGGGCTGACCAAGAGACCCAGTACTTC.

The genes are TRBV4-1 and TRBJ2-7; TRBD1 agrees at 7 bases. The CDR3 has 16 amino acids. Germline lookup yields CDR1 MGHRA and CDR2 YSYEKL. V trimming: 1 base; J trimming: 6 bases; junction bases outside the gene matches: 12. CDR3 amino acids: CASSQAYGTVSGEQYF. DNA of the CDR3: TGCGCCAGCAGCCAAGCCTACGGGACAGTGAGTGGCGAGCAGTACTTC.

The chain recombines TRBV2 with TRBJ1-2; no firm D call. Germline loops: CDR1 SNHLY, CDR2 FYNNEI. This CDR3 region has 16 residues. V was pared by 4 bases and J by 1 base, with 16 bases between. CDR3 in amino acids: CASSASPRLLNYGYTF. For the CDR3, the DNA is TGTGCCAGCAGTGCAAGCCCCCGACTTCTTAACTATGGCTACACCTTC.

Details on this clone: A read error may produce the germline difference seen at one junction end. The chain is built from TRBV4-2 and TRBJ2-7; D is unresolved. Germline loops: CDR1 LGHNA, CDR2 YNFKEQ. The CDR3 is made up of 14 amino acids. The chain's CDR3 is CASSQEGGTYGQYF. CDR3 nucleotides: TGTGCCAGCAGCCAAGAAGGCGGAACCTACGGGCAGTACTTC.

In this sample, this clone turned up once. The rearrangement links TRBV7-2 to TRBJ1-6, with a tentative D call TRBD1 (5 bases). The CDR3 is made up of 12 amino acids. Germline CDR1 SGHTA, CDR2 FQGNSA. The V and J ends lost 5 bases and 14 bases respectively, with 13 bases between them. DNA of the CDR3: TGTGCCAGCAGCCCCCAGGGTTTCACCCTCCACTTT. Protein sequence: CASSPQGFTLHF.

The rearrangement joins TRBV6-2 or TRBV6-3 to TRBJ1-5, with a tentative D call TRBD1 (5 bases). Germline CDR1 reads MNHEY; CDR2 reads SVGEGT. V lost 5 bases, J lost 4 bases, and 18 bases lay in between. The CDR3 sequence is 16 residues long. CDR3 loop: CASSRTPFFKNQPQHF. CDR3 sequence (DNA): TGTGCCAGCAGTCGGACACCCTTTTTTAAAAATCAGCCCCAGCATTTT.

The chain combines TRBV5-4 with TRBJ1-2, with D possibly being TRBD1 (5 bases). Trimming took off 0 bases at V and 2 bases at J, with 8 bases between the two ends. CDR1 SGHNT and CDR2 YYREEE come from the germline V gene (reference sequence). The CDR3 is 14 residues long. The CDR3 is CASSLVRQNYGYTF. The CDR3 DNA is TGTGCCAGCAGCTTGGTAAGACAGAACTATGGCTACACCTTC.

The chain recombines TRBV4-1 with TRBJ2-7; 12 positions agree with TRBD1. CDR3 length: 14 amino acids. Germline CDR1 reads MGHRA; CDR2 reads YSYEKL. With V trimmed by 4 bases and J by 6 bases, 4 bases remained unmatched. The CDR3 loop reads CASSRGQGAGEQYF. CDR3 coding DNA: TGCGCCAGCAGCCGGGGACAGGGGGCTGGCGAGCAGTACTTC.

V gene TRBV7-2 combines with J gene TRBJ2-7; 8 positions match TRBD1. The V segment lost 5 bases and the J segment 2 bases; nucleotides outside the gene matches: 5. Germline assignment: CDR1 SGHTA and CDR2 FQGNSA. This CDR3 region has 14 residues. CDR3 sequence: CASSTWTGPYEQYF. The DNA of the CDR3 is TGTGCCAGCAGCACGTGGACAGGGCCCTACGAGCAGTACTTC.

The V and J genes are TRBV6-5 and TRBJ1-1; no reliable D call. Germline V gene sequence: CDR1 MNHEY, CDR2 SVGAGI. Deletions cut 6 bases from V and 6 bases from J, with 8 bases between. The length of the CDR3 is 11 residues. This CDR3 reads CASRVNSEAFF. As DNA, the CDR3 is TGTGCCAGCAGAGTTAACTCTGAAGCTTTCTTT.

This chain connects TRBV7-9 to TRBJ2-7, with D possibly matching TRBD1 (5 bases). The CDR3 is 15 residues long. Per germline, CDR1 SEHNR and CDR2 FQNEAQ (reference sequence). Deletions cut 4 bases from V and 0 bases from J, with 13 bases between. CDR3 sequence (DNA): TGTGCCAGCAGCTCGTTCAGGGCGTCCTCCTACGAGCAGTACTTC. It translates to CASSSFRASSYEQYF.

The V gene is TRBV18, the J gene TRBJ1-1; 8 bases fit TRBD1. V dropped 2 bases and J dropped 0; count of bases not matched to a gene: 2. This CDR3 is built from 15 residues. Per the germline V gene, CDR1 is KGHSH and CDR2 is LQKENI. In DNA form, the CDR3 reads TGTGCCAGCTCACCATGGACAGGGATGAACACTGAAGCTTTCTTT. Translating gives CASSPWTGMNTEAFF.

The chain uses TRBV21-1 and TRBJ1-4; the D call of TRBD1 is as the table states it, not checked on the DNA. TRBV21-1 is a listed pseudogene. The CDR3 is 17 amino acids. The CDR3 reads CASSKGLRTGIGEKLFF. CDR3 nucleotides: TGTGCCAGCAGCAAAGGCCTGCGGACAGGGATTGGTGAAAAACTGTTTTTT.

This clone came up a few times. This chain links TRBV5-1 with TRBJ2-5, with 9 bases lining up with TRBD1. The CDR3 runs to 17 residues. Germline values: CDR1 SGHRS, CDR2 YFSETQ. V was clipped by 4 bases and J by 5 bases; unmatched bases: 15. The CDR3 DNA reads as TGCGCCAGCAGCGCGGGACAGGGATCGGTGTACCGGGAGACCCAGTACTTC. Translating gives CASSAGQGSVYRETQYF.

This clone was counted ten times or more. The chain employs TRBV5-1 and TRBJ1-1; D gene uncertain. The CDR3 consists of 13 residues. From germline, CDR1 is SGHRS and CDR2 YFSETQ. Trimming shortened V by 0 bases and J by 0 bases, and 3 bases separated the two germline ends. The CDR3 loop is CASSLDMNTEAFF. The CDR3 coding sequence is TGCGCCAGCAGCTTGGACATGAACACTGAAGCTTTCTTT.

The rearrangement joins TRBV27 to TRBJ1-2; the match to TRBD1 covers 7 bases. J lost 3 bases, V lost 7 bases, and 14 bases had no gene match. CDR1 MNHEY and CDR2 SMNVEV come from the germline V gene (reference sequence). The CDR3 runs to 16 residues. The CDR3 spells CASTTRTGASYYGYTF. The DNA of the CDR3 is TGTGCCAGCACCACTCGAACAGGGGCTTCTTACTATGGCTACACCTTC.

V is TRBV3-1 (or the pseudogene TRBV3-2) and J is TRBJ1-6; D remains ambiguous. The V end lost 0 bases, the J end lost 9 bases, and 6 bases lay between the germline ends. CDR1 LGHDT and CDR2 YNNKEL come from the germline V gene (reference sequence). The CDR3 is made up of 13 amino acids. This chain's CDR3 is CASSQEQFSPLHF. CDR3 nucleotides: TGTGCCAGCAGCCAAGAGCAGTTTTCACCCCTCCACTTT.

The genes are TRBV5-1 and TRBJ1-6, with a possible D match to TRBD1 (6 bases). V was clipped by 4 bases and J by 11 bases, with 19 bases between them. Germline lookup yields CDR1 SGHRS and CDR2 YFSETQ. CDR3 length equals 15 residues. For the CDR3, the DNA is TGCGCCAGCAGCGCCTCCGCGGGGGGGCTAACACCCCTCCACTTT. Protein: CASSASAGGLTPLHF.

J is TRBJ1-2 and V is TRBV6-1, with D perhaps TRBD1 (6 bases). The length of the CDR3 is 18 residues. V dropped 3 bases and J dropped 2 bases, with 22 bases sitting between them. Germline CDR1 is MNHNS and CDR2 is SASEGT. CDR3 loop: CASSELPLQGVGNYGYTF. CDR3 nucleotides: TGTGCCAGCAGTGAGCTCCCCTTACAGGGAGTAGGAAACTATGGCTACACCTTC.

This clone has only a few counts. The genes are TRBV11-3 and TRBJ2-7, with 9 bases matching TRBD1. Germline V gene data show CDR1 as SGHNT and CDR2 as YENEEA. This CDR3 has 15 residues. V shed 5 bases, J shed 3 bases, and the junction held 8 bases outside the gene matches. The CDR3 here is CASSPGTGTLYEQYF. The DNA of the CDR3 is TGTGCCAGCAGCCCGGGGACAGGGACCCTCTACGAGCAGTACTTC. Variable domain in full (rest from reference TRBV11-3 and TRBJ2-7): EAGVVQSPRYKIIEKKQPVAFWCNPISGHNTLYWYLQNLGQGPELLIRYENEEAVDDSQLPKDRFSAERLKGVDSTLKIQPAELGDSAVYLCASSPGTGTLYEQYFGPGTRLTVT.

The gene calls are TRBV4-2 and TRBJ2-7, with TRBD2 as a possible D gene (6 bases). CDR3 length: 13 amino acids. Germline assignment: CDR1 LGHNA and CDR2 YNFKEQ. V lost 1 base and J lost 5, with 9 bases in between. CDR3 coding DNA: TGTGCCAGCAGCCAAGTCCGGGGGAACGAGCAGTACTTC. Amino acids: CASSQVRGNEQYF.

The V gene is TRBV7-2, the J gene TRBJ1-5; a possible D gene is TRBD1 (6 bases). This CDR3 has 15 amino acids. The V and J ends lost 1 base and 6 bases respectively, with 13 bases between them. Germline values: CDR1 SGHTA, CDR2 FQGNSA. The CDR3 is CASSLGRGGGQPQHF. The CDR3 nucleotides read TGTGCCAGCAGCTTAGGGAGGGGGGGCGGTCAGCCCCAGCATTTT. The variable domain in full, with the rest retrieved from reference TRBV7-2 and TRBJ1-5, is GAGVSQSPSNKVTEKGKDVELRCDPISGHTALYWYRQSLGQGLEFLIYFQGNSAPDKSGLPSDRFSAERTGGSVSTLTIQRTQQEDSAVYLCASSLGRGGGQPQHFGDGTRLSIL.

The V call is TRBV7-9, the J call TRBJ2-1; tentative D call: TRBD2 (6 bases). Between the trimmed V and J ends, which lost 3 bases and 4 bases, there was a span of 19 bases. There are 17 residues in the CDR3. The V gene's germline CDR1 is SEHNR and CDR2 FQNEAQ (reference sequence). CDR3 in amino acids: CASSFPPGGTPYNEQFF. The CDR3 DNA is TGTGCCAGCAGCTTCCCCCCCGGCGGGACGCCTTACAATGAGCAGTTCTTC. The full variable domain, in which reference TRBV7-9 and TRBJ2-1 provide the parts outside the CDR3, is DTGVSQNPRHKITKRGQNVTFRCDPISEHNRLYWYRQTLGQGPEFLTYFQNEAQLEKSRLLSDRFSAERPKGSFSTLEIQRTEQGDSAMYLCASSFPPGGTPYNEQFFGPGTRLTVL.

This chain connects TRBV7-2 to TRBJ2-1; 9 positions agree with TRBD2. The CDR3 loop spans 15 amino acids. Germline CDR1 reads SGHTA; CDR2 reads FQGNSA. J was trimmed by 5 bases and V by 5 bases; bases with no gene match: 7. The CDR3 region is CASSRGTSRDNEQFF. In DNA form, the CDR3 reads TGTGCCAGCAGCCGGGGGACTAGCAGAGACAATGAGCAGTTCTTC.

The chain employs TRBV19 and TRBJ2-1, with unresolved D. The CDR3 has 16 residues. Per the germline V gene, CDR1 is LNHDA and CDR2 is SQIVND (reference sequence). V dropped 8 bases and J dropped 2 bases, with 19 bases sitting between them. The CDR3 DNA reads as TGTGCCAGTTCCCCTAAGCGAAGACTGACCTACAATGAGCAGTTCTTC. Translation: CASSPKRRLTYNEQFF.

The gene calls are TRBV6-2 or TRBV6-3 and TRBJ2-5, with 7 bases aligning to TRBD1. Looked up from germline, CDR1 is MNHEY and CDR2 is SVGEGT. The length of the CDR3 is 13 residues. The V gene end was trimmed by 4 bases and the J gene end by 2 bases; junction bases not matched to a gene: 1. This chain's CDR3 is CASSLGQQETQYF. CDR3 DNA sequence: TGTGCCAGCAGTTTGGGACAGCAAGAGACCCAGTACTTC.